Sequencing of this T cell receptor beta chain was carried out in a study of T-cell reconstitution after alpha-beta-depleted transplantation in children. TCRbeta library preparation incorporated unique molecular identifiers. TCRdb reprocessed the PCR reads with MiXCR, giving one entry per CDR3 protein. The data contain 200,000 to 250,000 distinct CDR3 sequences, 9.7% of them singletons. The CDR3 consists of 15 residues. Trimming left V 0 bases short and J 5 bases short, with 16 bases between. In germline, CDR1 is DFQATT, CDR2 SNEGSKA (reference sequence). This clonotype was seen many times. The clonotype comes from a human donor who donated a stem cell graft to a child with SCID. Specimen: PBMCs from the stem cell graft donor, collected from the stem cell graft. The V call is TRBV20-1, the J call TRBJ1-1; D might be TRBD1 (6 bases). The CDR3 spells CSARDPQQGRTEAFF. The CDR3 DNA reads TGCAGTGCTAGAGATCCCCAACAGGGAAGGACTGAAGCTTTCTTT.